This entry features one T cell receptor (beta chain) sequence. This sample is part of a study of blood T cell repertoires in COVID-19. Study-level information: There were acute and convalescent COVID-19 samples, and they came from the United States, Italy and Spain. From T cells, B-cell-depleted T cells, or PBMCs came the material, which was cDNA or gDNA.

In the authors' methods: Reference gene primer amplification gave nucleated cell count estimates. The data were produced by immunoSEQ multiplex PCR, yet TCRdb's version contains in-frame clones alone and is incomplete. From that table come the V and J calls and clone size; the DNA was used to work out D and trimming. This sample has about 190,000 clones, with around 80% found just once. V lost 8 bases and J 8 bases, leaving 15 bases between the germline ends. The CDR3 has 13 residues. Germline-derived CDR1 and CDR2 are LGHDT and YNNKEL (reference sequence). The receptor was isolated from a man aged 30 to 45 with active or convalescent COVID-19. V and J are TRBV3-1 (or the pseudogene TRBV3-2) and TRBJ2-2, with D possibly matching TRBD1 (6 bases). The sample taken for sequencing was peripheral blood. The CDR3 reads CASGATGSGELFF. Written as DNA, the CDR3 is TGTGCCAGCGGCGCCACAGGGTCAGGGGAGCTGTTTTTT.